These 3 T cell receptor beta chains were sequenced from one sample in a study of glioma-infiltrating T cells. Amplification of TCR alpha and beta CDR3 regions from RNA used iRepertoire nested multiplex PCR. Via MiXCR, TCRdb re-called the multiplex PCR reads, giving one row per CDR3 protein. This table holds some 190,000 distinct CDR3 sequences, more than 30% found once. Sequenced material: glioma tissue, nonneoplastic brain tissue, or PBMCs (not recorded which). All receptors derive from a human donor with low-grade glioma or glioblastoma, undergoing nonglioma brain surgery, or in good health (not recorded which).

This clonotype was picked up many times. The chain links TRBV27 to TRBJ2-7, with 13 bases matching TRBD2. CDR1 is MNHEY and CDR2 is SMNVEV in the germline V gene (reference sequence). V trimming: 5 bases; J trimming: 2 bases; junction bases outside the gene matches: 18. The CDR3 extends over 20 amino acids. DNA for the CDR3: TGTGCCAGCAGTCACCGCGCGAATTCCGGGACTAGCGGGAAGACCTACGAGCAGTACTTC. Protein product: CASSHRANSGTSGKTYEQYF.

This clonotype was picked up many times. The gene calls are TRBV28 and TRBJ2-7; D gene ambiguous. The CDR3 contains 13 residues. Germline V gives CDR1 MDHEN, CDR2 SYDVKM. V was clipped by 1 base and J by 7 bases, with 11 bases between them. CDR3 DNA sequence: TGTGCCAGCAGTTTATCCAGCTCCCGGGAGCAGTACTTC. It yields the protein CASSLSSSREQYF.

This clonotype was picked up a small number of times. This may be a read error: a much more frequent sequence differs by one nucleotide. Because it lacks the conserved phenylalanine or tryptophan at the end, this CDR3 is likely a read error. J is TRBJ2-7 and V is TRBV4-3; D perhaps matches TRBD2 (6 bases). The V gene lost 6 bases and the J gene lost 0 bases, with 15 bases spanning the gap. CDR1 is LGHNA and CDR2 is YSLEER in the germline V gene. The CDR3 runs to 15 residues. The CDR3 reads CASSRSRGNSYEQYL. The CDR3 coding sequence is TGCGCCAGCAGTCGATCGCGGGGAAACTCCTACGAGCAGTACCTC.